The clone carrying this T cell receptor beta chain was recorded many times. Amplification targeted TCR beta CDR3 regions from RNA transcripts. First-round RT-PCR targeting the TCR CDR3 was performed with the HTBI primer set. Using its own MiXCR run on the multiplex PCR reads, TCRdb lists one record per CDR3 protein. The sample lists around 300,000 distinct CDR3 sequences, around 25% occurring once. This entry comes from a study of T cells in Graves' hyperthyroidism and ophthalmopathy. Trimming took 1 base from V and 7 from J, leaving 25 bases between them. Per the germline V gene, CDR1 is SEHNR and CDR2 is FQNEAQ (reference sequence). The CDR3 loop spans 18 amino acids.

The TCR originated in a man in his forties with Graves' hyperthyroidism that later progressed to Graves' ophthalmopathy. Sequencing was performed on blood. This rearrangement joins TRBV7-9 to TRBJ1-2, with D possibly being TRBD1 (6 bases). The CDR3, as DNA: TGTGCCAGCAGCTTAGTTTATCTGGGGGCGCCGGGTTTTCGTGGCTACACCTTC. Translated: CASSLVYLGAPGFRGYTF.